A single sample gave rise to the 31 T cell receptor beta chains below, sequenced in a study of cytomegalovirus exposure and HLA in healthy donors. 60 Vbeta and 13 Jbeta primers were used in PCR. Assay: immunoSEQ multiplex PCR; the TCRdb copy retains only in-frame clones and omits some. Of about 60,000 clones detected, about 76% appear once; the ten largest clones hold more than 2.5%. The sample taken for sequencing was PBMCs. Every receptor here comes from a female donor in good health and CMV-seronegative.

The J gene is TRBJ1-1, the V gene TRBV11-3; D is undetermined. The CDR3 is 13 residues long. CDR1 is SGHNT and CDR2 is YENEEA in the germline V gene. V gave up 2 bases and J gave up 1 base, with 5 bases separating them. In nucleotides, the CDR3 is TGTGCCAGCAGCTTATATCCGAACACTGAAGCTTTCTTT. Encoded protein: CASSLYPNTEAFF.

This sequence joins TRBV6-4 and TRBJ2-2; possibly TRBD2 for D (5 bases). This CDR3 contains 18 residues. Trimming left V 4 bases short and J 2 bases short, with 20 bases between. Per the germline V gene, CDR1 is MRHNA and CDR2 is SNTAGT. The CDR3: CASSVASGGGGNTGELFF. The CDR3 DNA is TGTGCCAGCAGTGTCGCCTCAGGCGGAGGAGGTAACACCGGGGAGCTGTTTTTT.

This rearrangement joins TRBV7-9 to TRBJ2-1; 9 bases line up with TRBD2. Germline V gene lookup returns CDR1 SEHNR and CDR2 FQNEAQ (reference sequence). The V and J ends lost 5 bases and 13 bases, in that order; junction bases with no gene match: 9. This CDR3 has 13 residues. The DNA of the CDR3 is TGTGCCAGCAGCCCGCGACTAGCGGTGTACCAGTTCTTC. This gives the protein CASSPRLAVYQFF.

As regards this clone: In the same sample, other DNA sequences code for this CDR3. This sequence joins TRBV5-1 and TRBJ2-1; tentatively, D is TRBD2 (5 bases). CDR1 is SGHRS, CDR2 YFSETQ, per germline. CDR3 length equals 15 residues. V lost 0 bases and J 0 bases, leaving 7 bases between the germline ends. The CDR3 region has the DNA TGCGCCAGCAGCTTGGATGGGAGCTCCTACAATGAGCAGTTCTTC. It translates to CASSLDGSSYNEQFF. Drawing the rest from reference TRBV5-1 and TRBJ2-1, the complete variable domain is KAGVTQTPRYLIKTRGQQVTLSCSPISGHRSVSWYQQTPGQGLQFLFEYFSETQRNKGNFPGRFSGRQFSNSRSEMNVSTLELGDSALYLCASSLDGSSYNEQFFGPGTRLTVL.

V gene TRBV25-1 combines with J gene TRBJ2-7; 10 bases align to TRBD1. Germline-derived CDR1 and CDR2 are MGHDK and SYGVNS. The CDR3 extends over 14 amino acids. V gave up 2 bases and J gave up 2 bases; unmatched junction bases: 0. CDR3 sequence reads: CASSEGTGAYEQYF. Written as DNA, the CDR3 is TGTGCCAGCAGTGAAGGGACAGGGGCCTACGAGCAGTACTTC.

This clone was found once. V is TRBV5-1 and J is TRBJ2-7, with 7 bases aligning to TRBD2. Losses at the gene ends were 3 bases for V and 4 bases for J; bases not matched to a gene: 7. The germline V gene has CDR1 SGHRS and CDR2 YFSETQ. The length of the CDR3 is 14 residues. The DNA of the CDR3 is TGCGCCAGCAGCTGGACGCCGGGACTATACGAGCAGTACTTC. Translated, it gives CASSWTPGLYEQYF.

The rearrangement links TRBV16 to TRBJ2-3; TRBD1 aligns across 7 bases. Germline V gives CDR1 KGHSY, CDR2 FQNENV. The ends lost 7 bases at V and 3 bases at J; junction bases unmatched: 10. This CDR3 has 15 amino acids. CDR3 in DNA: TGTGCCAGCACCCCCGACAGGGAGTTTACAGATACGCAGTATTTT. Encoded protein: CASTPDREFTDTQYF. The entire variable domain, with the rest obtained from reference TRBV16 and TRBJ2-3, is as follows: GEEVAQTPKHLVRGEGQKAKLYCAPIKGHSYVFWYQQVLKNEFKFLISFQNENVFDETGMPKERFSAKCLPNSPCSLEIQATKLEDSAVYFCASTPDREFTDTQYFGPGTRLTVL.

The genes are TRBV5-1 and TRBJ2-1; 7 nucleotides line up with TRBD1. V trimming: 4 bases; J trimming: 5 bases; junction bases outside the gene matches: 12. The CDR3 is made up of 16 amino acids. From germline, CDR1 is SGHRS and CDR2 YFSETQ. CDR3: CASSLLGQILDNEQFF. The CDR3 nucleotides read TGCGCCAGCAGCCTGCTGGGACAGATCCTCGACAATGAGCAGTTCTTC.

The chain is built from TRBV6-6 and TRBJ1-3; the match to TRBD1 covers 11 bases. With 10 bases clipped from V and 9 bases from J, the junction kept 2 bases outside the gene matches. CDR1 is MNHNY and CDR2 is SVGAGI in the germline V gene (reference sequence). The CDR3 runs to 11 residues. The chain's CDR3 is CAIGQGATIYF. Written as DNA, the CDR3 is TGTGCCATCGGACAGGGGGCCACCATATATTTT.

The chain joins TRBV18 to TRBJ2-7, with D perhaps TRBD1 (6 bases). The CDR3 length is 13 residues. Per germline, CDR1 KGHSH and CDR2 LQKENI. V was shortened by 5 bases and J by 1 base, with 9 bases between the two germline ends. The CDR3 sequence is CASSRQESYEQYF. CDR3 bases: TGTGCCAGCTCAAGACAGGAGTCCTACGAGCAGTACTTC.

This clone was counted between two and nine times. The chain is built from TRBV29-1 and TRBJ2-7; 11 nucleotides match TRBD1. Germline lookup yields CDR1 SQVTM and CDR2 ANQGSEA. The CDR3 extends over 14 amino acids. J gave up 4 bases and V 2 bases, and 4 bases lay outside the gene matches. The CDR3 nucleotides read TGCAGCGTTGAATATGGACAGGGGGCGTACGAGCAGTACTTC. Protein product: CSVEYGQGAYEQYF.

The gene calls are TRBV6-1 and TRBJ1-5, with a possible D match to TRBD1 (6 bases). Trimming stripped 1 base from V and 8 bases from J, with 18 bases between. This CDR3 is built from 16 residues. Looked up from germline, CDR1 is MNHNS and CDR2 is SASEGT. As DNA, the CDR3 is TGTGCCAGCAGTGAAGTGGCAGGGGCCTTCGGGGAGCCCCAGCATTTT. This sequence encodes CASSEVAGAFGEPQHF.

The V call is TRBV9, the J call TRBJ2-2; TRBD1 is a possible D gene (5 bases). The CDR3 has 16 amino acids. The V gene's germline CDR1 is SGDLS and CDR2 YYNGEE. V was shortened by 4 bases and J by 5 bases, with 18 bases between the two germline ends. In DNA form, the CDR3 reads TGTGCCAGCAGCCCCTCCCTTCAGGGTTTTACCGGGGAGCTGTTTTTT. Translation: CASSPSLQGFTGELFF.

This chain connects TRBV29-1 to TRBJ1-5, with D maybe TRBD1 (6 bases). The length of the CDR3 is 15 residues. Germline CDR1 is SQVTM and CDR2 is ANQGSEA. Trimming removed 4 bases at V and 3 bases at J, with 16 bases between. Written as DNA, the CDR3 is TGCAGCGTTGTGGGGGCCGACGGGGACAATCAGCCCCAGCATTTT. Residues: CSVVGADGDNQPQHF.

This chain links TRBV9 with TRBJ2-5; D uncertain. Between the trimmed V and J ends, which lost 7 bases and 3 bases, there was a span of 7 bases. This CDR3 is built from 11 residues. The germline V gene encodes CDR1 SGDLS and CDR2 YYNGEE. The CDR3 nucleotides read TGTGCCAGCGGCCAGGAAGAGACCCAGTACTTC. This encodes CASGQEETQYF. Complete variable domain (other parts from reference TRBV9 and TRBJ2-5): DSGVTQTPKHLITATGQRVTLRCSPRSGDLSVYWYQQSLDQGLQFLIQYYNGEERAKGNILERFSAQQFPDLHSELNLSSLELGDSALYFCASGQEETQYFGPGTRLLVL.

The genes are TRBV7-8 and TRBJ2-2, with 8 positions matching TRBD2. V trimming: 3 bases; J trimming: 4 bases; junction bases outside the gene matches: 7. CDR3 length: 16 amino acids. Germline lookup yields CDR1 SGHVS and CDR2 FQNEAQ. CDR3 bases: TGTGCCAGCAGCTTTGTAACAGCGGGAGTCACCGGGGAGCTGTTTTTT. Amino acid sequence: CASSFVTAGVTGELFF. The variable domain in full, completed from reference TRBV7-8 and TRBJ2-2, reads GAGVSQSPRYKVAKRGQDVALRCDPISGHVSLFWYQQALGQGPEFLTYFQNEAQLDKSGLPSDRFFAERPEGSVSTLKIQRTQQEDSAVYLCASSFVTAGVTGELFFGEGSRLTVL.

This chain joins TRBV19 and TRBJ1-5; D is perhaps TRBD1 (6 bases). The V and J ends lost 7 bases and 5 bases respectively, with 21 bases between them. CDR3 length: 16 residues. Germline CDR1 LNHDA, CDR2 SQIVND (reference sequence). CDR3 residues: CASTLGAGATYQPQHF. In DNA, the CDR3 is TGTGCCAGTACTTTGGGTGCGGGGGCCACCTATCAGCCCCAGCATTTT.

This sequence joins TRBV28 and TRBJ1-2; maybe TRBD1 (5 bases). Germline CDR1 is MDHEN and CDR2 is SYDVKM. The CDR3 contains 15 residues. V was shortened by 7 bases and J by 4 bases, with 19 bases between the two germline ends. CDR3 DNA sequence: TGTGCCAGCAAACCCCTGTCGTGGACAAGCTATGGCTACACCTTC. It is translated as CASKPLSWTSYGYTF.

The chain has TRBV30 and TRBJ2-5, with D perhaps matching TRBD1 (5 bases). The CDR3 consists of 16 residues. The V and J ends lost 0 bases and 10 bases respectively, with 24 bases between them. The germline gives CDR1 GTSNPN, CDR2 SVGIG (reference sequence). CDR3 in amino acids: CAWSVGSGAATWNQYF. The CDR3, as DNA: TGTGCCTGGAGTGTAGGGTCTGGGGCAGCCACCTGGAACCAGTACTTC.

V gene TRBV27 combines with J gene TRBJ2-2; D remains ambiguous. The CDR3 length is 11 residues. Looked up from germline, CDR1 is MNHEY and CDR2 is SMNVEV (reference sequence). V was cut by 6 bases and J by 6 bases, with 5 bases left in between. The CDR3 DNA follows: TGTGCCAGCAGCGTCGCCGGGGAGCTGTTTTTT. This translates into CASSVAGELFF.

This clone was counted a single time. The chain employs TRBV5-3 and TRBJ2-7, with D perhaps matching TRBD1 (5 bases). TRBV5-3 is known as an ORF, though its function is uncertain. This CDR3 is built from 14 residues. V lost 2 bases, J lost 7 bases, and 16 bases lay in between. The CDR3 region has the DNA TGTGCCAGAAGCTTCCCCAGGGCCATAGGGGAGCAGTACTTC. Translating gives CARSFPRAIGEQYF.

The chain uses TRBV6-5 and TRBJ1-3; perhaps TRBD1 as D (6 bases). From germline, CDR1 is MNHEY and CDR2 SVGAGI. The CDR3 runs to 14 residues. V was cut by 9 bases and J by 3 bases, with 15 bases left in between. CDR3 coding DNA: TGTGCCAGTGGCAGGGGAGTAGGTGGAAACACCATATATTTT. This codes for CASGRGVGGNTIYF.

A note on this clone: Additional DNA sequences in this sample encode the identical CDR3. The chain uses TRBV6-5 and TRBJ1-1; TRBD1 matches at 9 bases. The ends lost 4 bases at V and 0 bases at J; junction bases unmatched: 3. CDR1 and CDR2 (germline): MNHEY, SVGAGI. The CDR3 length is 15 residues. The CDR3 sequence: CASSSGQGLNTEAFF. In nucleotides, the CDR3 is TGTGCCAGCAGTTCGGGACAGGGTCTGAACACTGAAGCTTTCTTT.

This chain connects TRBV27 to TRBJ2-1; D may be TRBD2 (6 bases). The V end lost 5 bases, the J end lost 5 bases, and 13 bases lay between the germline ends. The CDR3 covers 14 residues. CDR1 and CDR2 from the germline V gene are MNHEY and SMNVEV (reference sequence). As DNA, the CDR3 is TGTGCCAGCAGTGTCGGGACTCTTGACAATGAGCAGTTCTTC. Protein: CASSVGTLDNEQFF.

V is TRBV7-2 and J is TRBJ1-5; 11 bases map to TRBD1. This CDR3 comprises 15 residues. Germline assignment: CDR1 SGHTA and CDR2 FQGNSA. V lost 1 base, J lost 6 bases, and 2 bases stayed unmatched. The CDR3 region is CASSLGTGGFQPQHF. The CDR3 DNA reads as TGTGCCAGCAGCTTAGGGACAGGGGGCTTTCAGCCCCAGCATTTT.

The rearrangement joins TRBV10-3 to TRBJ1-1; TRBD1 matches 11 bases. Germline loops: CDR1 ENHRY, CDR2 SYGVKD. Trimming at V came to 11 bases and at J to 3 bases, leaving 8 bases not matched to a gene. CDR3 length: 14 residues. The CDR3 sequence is CASRDRGMDTEAFF. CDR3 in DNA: TGTGCCTCCCGGGACAGGGGGATGGACACTGAAGCTTTCTTT.

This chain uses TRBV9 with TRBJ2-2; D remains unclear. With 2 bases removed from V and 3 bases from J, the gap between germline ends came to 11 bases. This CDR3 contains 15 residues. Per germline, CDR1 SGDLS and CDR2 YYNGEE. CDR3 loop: CASSVVPKDTGELFF. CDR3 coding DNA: TGTGCCAGCAGCGTGGTGCCTAAAGACACCGGGGAGCTGTTTTTT.

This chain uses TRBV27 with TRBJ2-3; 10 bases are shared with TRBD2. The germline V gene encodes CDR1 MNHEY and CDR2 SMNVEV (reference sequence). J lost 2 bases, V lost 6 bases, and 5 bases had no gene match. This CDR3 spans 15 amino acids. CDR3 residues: CASRALAGVTDTQYF. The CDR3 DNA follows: TGTGCCAGCAGGGCCCTAGCGGGGGTCACAGATACGCAGTATTTT.

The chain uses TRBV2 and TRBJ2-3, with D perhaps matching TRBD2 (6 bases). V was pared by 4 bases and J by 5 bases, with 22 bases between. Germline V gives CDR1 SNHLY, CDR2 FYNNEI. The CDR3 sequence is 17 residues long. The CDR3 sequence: CASSVFPPRAGKDTQYF. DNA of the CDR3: TGTGCCAGCAGTGTATTTCCCCCCCGAGCGGGTAAAGATACGCAGTATTTT.

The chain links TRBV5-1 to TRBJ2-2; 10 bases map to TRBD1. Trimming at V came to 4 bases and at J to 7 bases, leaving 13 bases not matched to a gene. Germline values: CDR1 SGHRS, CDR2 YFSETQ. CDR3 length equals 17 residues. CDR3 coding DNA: TGCGCCAGCAGCCTTCTCCCGGGACAGGGGAGAAGCGGGGAGCTGTTTTTT. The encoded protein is CASSLLPGQGRSGELFF.

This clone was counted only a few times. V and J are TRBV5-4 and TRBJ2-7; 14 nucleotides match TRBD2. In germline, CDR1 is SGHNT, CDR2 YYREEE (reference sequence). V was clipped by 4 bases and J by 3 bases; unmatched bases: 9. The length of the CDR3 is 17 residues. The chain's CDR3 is CASSEGTSGGAFYEQYF. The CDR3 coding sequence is TGTGCCAGCAGCGAGGGGACTAGCGGGGGTGCCTTCTACGAGCAGTACTTC. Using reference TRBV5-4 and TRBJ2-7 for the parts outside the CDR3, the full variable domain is ETGVTQSPTHLIKTRGQQVTLRCSSQSGHNTVSWYQQALGQGPQFIFQYYREEENGRGNFPPRFSGLQFPNYSSELNVNALELDDSALYLCASSEGTSGGAFYEQYFGPGTRLTVT.